Below, 7 T cell receptor beta chains from the same sample are listed, as sequenced in a study of cytomegalovirus exposure and HLA in healthy donors. The study ran its PCR with 60 Vbeta and 13 Jbeta primers. Method: immunoSEQ multiplex PCR; TCRdb's copy keeps in-frame clones and lacks some. The data hold about 140,000 clones, with 75% to 85% observed a single time. Sequenced material: PBMCs. The source is a woman aged 18 to 35 in good health and CMV-seropositive.

This chain links TRBV9 with TRBJ2-7; 14 nucleotides line up with TRBD2. This CDR3 spans 18 amino acids. The V gene's germline CDR1 is SGDLS and CDR2 YYNGEE. V lost 5 bases to trimming and J lost 1 base; unmatched junction nucleotides: 11. The CDR3 DNA is TGTGCCAGCAGTGACGGACTAGCGGGGGGATTGAGGTCCTACGAGCAGTACTTC. Protein sequence: CASSDGLAGGLRSYEQYF.

The gene calls are TRBV5-4 and TRBJ1-3; D remains unclear. From germline, CDR1 is SGHNT and CDR2 YYREEE (reference sequence). V was clipped by 4 bases and J by 0 bases, with 14 bases between them. This CDR3 has 16 residues. CDR3 coding DNA: TGTGCCAGCAGCCCTACGATTCCTGTCTCTGGAAACACCATATATTTT. Its protein product is CASSPTIPVSGNTIYF.

J is TRBJ2-3 and V is TRBV28; 8 positions agree with TRBD1. CDR3 length: 16 amino acids. Germline CDR1 MDHEN, CDR2 SYDVKM. V lost 6 bases to trimming and J lost 3 bases; unmatched junction nucleotides: 11. CDR3: CASRIGQGEGTDTQYF. The CDR3 nucleotides are TGTGCCAGCAGGATCGGACAGGGCGAGGGAACAGATACGCAGTATTTT. The full variable domain, completed using reference TRBV28 and TRBJ2-3, is DVKVTQSSRYLVKRTGEKVFLECVQDMDHENMFWYRQDPGLGLRLIYFSYDVKMKEKGDIPEGYSVSREKKERFSLILESASTNQTSMYLCASRIGQGEGTDTQYFGPGTRLTVL.

This clone has a handful of counts. The CDR3 here is CASSFGQAEAFF. The CDR3 region has the DNA TGCGCCAGCAGCTTCGGACAGGCTGAAGCTTTCTTT. The V and J genes are TRBV5-1 and TRBJ1-1; 7 bases align to TRBD1. This CDR3 region has 12 residues. Germline V gene lookup returns CDR1 SGHRS and CDR2 YFSETQ. The J segment lost 6 bases and the V segment lost 2 bases, leaving 1 base of the junction unmatched.

The chain links TRBV11-2 to TRBJ1-2; TRBD1 might be the D (6 bases). Germline V CDR1 and CDR2: SGHAT, FQNNGV. The CDR3 consists of 17 residues. Trimming took 1 base from V and 8 from J, leaving 23 bases between them. CDR3 region: CASSLAPGTRRAFGYTF. In DNA form, the CDR3 reads TGTGCCAGCAGCTTAGCCCCTGGGACACGCCGAGCCTTCGGCTACACCTTC.

The CDR3 nucleotides are TGTGCCAGCAGCTTACAGGGGATTACTAACTATGGCTACACCTTC. Its protein is CASSLQGITNYGYTF. The rearrangement joins TRBV9 to TRBJ1-2; 7 bases agree with TRBD1. Germline-derived CDR1 and CDR2 are SGDLS and YYNGEE. V lost 4 bases, J lost 0 bases, and 6 bases stayed unmatched. The CDR3 loop spans 15 amino acids. Variable domain in full (rest from reference TRBV9 and TRBJ1-2): DSGVTQTPKHLITATGQRVTLRCSPRSGDLSVYWYQQSLDQGLQFLIQYYNGEERAKGNILERFSAQQFPDLHSELNLSSLELGDSALYFCASSLQGITNYGYTFGSGTRLTVV.

The chain recombines TRBV7-2 with TRBJ2-5; tentatively, D is TRBD1 (6 bases). The CDR3 extends over 15 amino acids. Trimming left V 4 bases short and J 2 bases short, with 14 bases between. CDR1 and CDR2 (germline): SGHTA, FQGNSA. CDR3 sequence: CASSYNRVGQETQYF. In DNA, the CDR3 is TGTGCCAGCAGCTACAACAGGGTGGGGCAAGAGACCCAGTACTTC.